Below, 3 T cell receptor beta chains from the same sample are listed, as sequenced in a study of early stage breast cancer tumors. Produced via immunoSEQ multiplex PCR; TCRdb's table is partial and in-frame only. The table records a few thousand clones, 55% to 75% of them present only once. Sequencing used breast tumor tissue. The receptors originated from a person between 55 and 69 years old with breast cancer.

The V and J genes are TRBV7-9 and TRBJ1-2; 8 bases map to TRBD1. Germline lookup yields CDR1 SEHNR and CDR2 FQNEAQ (reference sequence). The length of the CDR3 is 15 residues. V lost 4 bases and J lost 4; bases outside the gene matches: 8. CDR3 sequence (DNA): TGTGCCAGCAGCTCAAACAGGGGGGCGGGCTATGGCTACACCTTC. It is translated as CASSSNRGAGYGYTF.

There are a few counts of this clone. The chain couples TRBV11-2 to TRBJ2-5; no firm D call. Germline-derived CDR1 and CDR2 are SGHAT and FQNNGV. The CDR3 has 13 amino acids. Trimming removed 1 base at V and 1 base at J, with 4 bases between. In DNA, the CDR3 is TGTGCCAGCAGCTTAGGGGGCCAAGAGACCCAGTACTTC. Protein: CASSLGGQETQYF. The complete variable domain, with remaining parts taken from reference TRBV11-2 and TRBJ2-5, reads EAGVAQSPRYKIIEKRQSVAFWCNPISGHATLYWYQQILGQGPKLLIQFQNNGVVDDSQLPKDRFSAERLKGVDSTLKIQPAKLEDSAVYLCASSLGGQETQYFGPGTRLLVL.

This clone was observed a few times. This chain links TRBV30 with TRBJ1-1; D might be TRBD1 (6 bases). The CDR3 has 15 amino acids. Germline CDR1 is GTSNPN and CDR2 is SVGIG (reference sequence). V lost 5 bases and J 1 base, leaving 17 bases between the germline ends. The CDR3 DNA is TGTGCCTGGGAGGGAAAGGGACACCGGAACACTGAAGCTTTCTTT. It is translated as CAWEGKGHRNTEAFF.